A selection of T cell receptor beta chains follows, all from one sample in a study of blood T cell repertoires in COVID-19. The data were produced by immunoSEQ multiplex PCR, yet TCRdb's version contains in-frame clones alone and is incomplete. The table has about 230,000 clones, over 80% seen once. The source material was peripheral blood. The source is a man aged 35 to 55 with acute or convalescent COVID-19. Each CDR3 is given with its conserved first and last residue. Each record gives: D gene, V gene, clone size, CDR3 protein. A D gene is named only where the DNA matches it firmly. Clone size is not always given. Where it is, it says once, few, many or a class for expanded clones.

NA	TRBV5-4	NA	CASKPGSQETQYF
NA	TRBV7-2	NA	CASSLGGPPPEQYF
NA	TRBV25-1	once	CASREQESYTF
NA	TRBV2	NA	CASSEEQFRGELFF
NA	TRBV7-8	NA	CASSHKLTMGLLTGELFF
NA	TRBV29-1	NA	CSVEFGGAETQYF
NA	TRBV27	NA	CASSGGPNQPQHF
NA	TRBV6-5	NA	CASEGSLNYGYTF
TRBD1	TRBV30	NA	CAARTGANANTGELFF
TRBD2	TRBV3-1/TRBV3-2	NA	CASSITGGTYNEQFF
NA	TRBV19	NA	CASSPQGSGRGYTF
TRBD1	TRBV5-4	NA	CASSLAGTDYGYTF
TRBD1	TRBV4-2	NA	CASSPPGQGHRQYF
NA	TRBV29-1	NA	CSVQGVIETQYF
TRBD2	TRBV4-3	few	CASSQALAGFTDTQYF
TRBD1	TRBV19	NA	CASSLQGAHNGYTF
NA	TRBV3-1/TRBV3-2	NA	CASSQDLVTVGNTIYF
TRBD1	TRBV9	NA	CASSVDPQGASPYEQYF
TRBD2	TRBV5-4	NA	CASRATSGPGNEQFF
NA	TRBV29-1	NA	CSVVAGSSGNTIYF
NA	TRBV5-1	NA	CASSLAGNSGNTIYF
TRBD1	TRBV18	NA	CASSPLQGDADTQYF
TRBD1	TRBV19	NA	CASRRDRGNEKLFF
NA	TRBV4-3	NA	CASSQDAMGAYGYTF
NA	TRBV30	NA	CAWSDKEILGYNEQFF
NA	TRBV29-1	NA	CSAAFGVGQPQHF
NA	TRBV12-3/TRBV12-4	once	CASNGGENGYTF
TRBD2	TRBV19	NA	CASSPLAGPVYEQYF
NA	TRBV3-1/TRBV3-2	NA	CASSFPSGSSYEQYF
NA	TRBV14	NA	CASSQAAGYGYTF
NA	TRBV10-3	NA	CAISERGPAPGELFF
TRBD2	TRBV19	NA	CASSIAPGVAGETQYF
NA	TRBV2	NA	CASSIDRTQETQYF
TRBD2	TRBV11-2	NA	CASRGTSGGGEQFF
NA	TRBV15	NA	CATSRGRDEKLFF
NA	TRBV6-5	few	CASCPEFANYGYTF
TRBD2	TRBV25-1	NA	CASSDSSGVTDTQYF
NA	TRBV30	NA	CAWSVRENTEAFF
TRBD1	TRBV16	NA	CASSQFGTGSYEQYF
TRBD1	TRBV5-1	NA	CASSLGGQGLYQETQYF
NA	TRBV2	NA	CASTTSQNTEAFF
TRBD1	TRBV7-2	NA	CASSPGTGVNYGYTF
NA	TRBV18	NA	CASSPREQQFF
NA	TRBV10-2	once	CASSESGGWQFF